A selection of T cell receptor beta chains follows, all from one sample in a study of T cells in Graves' hyperthyroidism and ophthalmopathy. TCRdb analysed the multiplex PCR reads with MiXCR anew, one entry per CDR3 protein. The table records 700,000 or so distinct CDR3 sequences, about 14% of them present only once. The specimen was blood. These receptors all stem from a woman between 45 and 60 years old with Graves' ophthalmopathy. Each CDR3 is given with its conserved first and last residue. The order of the fields is CDR3 protein, CDR3 DNA, D gene, J gene, clone size, V gene. The D gene is left open where the match is weak. Expanded clones are given a class, and other clones once, few, many or no size at all.

CDR3: CASSVSGGLNTGELFF; DNA: TGTGCCAGCAGCGTGTCGGGAGGATTGAACACCGGGGAGCTGTTTTTT; D: TRBD2; J: TRBJ2-2; size: NA; V: TRBV9
CDR3: CASSPVDSTDTQYF; DNA: TGTGCCAGCTCACCAGTTGATAGCACAGATACGCAGTATTTT; D: NA; J: TRBJ2-3; size: NA; V: TRBV18
CDR3: CASSSFRGLAGVPSTDTQYF; DNA: TGTGCCAGCAGCTCCTTCCGGGGGCTAGCGGGAGTCCCTAGCACAGATACGCAGTATTTT; D: TRBD2; J: TRBJ2-3; size: NA; V: TRBV7-6
CDR3: CASSPERQGGTEAFF; DNA: TGTGCCAGCAGCCCCGAGCGACAGGGTGGCACTGAAGCTTTCTTT; D: TRBD1; J: TRBJ1-1; size: NA; V: TRBV14
CDR3: CASSLGAVSGNTIYF; DNA: TGTGCCAGCAGCCTGGGAGCGGTCTCTGGAAACACCATATATTTT; D: NA; J: TRBJ1-3; size: NA; V: TRBV5-5
CDR3: CASSWGTSGFGYNEQFF; DNA: TGTGCCAGCAGCTGGGGGACTAGCGGGTTTGGCTACAATGAGCAGTTCTTC; D: TRBD2; J: TRBJ2-1; size: NA; V: TRBV7-9
CDR3: CASRNGLAGGGQETQYF; DNA: TGTGCCAGCAGAAACGGACTAGCGGGAGGGGGCCAAGAGACCCAGTACTTC; D: TRBD2; J: TRBJ2-5; size: NA; V: TRBV7-6
CDR3: CASSPSLTASNQPQHF; DNA: TGTGCCAGCAGCCCAAGCCTAACGGCAAGCAATCAGCCCCAGCATTTT; D: NA; J: TRBJ1-5; size: few; V: TRBV7-3
CDR3: CSAGQAQPYYNSPLHF; DNA: TGCAGTGCAGGACAGGCGCAGCCCTACTATAATTCACCCCTCCACTTT; D: TRBD1; J: TRBJ1-6; size: few; V: TRBV20-1
CDR3: CASSLVDSGGYNEQFF; DNA: TGTGCCAGCAGCCTGGTAGACAGTGGGGGGTACAATGAGCAGTTCTTC; D: NA; J: TRBJ2-1; size: many; V: TRBV6-1
CDR3: CASGSDLSWALNQPQHF; DNA: TGTGCTAGTGGTTCCGACCTTAGTTGGGCCCTGAATCAGCCCCAGCATTTT; D: NA; J: TRBJ1-5; size: few; V: TRBV12-5
CDR3: CASFAEGGTEAFF; DNA: TGTGCCAGTTTCGCGGAGGGCGGCACTGAAGCTTTCTTT; D: NA; J: TRBJ1-1; size: NA; V: TRBV19
CDR3: CASSILQGANEQFF; DNA: TGTGCCAGCAGCATCCTACAGGGGGCGAATGAGCAGTTCTTC; D: TRBD1; J: TRBJ2-1; size: many; V: TRBV12-3/TRBV12-4